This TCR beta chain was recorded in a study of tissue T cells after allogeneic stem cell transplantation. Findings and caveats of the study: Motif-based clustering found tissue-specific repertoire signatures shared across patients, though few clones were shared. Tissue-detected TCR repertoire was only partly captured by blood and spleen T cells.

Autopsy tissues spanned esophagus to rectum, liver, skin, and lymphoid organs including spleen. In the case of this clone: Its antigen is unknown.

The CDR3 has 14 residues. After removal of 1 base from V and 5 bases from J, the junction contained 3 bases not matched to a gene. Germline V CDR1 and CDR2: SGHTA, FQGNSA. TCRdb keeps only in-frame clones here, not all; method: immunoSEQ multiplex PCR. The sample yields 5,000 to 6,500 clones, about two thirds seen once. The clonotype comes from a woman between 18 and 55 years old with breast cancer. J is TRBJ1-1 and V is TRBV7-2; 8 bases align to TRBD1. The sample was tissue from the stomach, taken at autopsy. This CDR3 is CASSLGRGRTEAFF. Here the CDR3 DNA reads TGTGCCAGCAGCTTAGGCAGGGGGCGTACTGAAGCTTTCTTT.